This T cell receptor beta chain was observed in a study of shared clonotypes between healthy human individuals. Study-level information: For every donor, three CD4 naive, three CD4 memory, two CD8 naive and one CD8 memory plates were used. Findings and caveats of the study: Some naive CD4 clonotypes, around 5%, turned up in common across four donors. Clonotype sharing among donors was expected to depend on sequencing depth.

V dropped 5 bases and J dropped 4 bases, with 14 bases sitting between them. There are 14 residues in the CDR3. CDR1 is SGHNT and CDR2 is YYREEE in the germline V gene (reference sequence). Sequenced by immunoSEQ multiplex PCR; TCRdb stores in-frame clones only, minus some. The profile shows roughly 2.2 million clones, roughly 90% of them singletons. Notes on this clone: The antigen is undetermined.

The chain has TRBV5-4 and TRBJ2-3; D is possibly TRBD1 (5 bases). What was sequenced was naive CD4+ T cells from PBMCs. Specified subset: CD45RA+ positively selected. This receptor was obtained from a man younger than 35 in good health. Some clones in this sample may be carry-over from other donors' samples. The CDR3 DNA follows: TGTGCCAGCAGTAGAACAGGTTACGCAGATACGCAGTATTTT. Translating it yields CASSRTGYADTQYF.